This T cell receptor (beta chain) was found in a study of cytomegalovirus exposure and HLA in healthy donors. Study details: Inside one of the first data releases sat about 85 million unique TCRs taken from HLA-typed donors. Broader study findings: Earlier results showed most TCR beta V segments being productive about 87% or about 30% of the time. Under in vitro conditions, three CMV-associated chains were confirmed as specific for CMV antigens.

PCR used 60 Vbeta primers and 13 Jbeta primers. Profiled with immunoSEQ multiplex PCR; TCRdb holds only in-frame clones, not every one. Among 60,000 to 70,000 clones listed, around three quarters were seen once. To note about this clone: The antigen is undetermined.

The CDR3 extends over 15 amino acids. V shed 2 bases and J 2 bases; nucleotides not matched to a gene: 3. Germline V gene sequence: CDR1 MNHEY, CDR2 SVGAGI. The sequenced sample consisted of PBMCs. The clonotype was recovered from a man in his fifties or sixties in good health and CMV-seronegative. The chain carries TRBV6-5 and TRBJ1-1; the match to TRBD1 covers 9 bases. CDR3 protein: CASSYHTGGNTEAFF. CDR3 bases: TGTGCCAGCAGTTACCACACAGGGGGCAACACTGAAGCTTTCTTT.